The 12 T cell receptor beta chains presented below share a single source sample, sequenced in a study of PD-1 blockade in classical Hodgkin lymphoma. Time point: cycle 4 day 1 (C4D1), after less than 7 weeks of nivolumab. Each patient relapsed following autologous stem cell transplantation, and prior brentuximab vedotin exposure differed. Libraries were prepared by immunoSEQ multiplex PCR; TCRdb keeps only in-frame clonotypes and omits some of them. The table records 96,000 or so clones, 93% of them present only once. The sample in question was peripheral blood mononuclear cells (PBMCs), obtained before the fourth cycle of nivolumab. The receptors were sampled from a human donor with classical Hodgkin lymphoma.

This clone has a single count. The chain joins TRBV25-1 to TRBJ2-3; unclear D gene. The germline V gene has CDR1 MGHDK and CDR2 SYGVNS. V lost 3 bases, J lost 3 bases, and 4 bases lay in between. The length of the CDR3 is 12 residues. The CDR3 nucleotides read TGTGCCAGCAGTGAGTTAACAGATACGCAGTATTTT. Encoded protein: CASSELTDTQYF. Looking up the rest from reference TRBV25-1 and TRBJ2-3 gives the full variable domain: EADIYQTPRYLVIGTGKKITLECSQTMGHDKMYWYQQDPGMELHLIHYSYGVNSTEKGDLSSESTVSRIRTEHFPLTLESARPSHTSQYLCASSELTDTQYFGPGTRLTVL.

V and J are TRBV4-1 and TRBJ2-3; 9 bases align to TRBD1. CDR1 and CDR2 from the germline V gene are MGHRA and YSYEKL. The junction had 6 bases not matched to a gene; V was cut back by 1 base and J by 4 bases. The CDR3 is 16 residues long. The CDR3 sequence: CASSQARTGAADTQYF. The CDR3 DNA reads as TGCGCCAGCAGCCAAGCCCGGACAGGGGCGGCAGATACGCAGTATTTT.

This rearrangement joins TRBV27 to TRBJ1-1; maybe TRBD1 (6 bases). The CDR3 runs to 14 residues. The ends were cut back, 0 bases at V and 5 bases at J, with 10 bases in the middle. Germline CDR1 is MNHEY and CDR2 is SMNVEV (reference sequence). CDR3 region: CASSLSQGRTEAFF. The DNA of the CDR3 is TGTGCCAGCAGTTTATCGCAGGGGAGAACTGAAGCTTTCTTT.

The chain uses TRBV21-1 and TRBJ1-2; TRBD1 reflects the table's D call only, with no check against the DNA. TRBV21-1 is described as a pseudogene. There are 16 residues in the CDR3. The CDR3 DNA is TGTGCCAGCAGCAAAGGTGACGGACAGAATTCATATTGCTACACCTTC. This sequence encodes CASSKGDGQNSYCYTF.

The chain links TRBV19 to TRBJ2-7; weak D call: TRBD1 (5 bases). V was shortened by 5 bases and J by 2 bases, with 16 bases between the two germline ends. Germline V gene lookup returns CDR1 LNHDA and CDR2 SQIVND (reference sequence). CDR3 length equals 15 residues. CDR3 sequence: CASSAPSQGTYEQYF. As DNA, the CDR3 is TGTGCCAGTAGTGCGCCCTCCCAGGGCACCTACGAGCAGTACTTC.

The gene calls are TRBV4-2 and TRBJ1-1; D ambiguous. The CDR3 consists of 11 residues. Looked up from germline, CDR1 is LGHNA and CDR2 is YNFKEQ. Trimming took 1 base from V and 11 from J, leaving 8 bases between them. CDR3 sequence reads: CASSQAGRAFF. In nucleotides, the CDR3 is TGTGCCAGCAGCCAAGCTGGGAGGGCTTTCTTT.

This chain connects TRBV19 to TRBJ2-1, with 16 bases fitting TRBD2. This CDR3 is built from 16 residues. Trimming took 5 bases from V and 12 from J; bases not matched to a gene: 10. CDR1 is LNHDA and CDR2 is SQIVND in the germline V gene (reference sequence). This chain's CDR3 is CASSVGLAGGHRRQFF. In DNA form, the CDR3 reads TGTGCCAGTAGTGTGGGACTAGCGGGAGGGCATAGACGGCAGTTCTTC.

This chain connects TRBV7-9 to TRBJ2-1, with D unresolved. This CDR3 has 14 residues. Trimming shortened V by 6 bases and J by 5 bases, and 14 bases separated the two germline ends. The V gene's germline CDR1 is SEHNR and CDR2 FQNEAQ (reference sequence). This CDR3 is CASRTSGVHNEQFF. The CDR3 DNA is TGTGCCAGCAGGACCTCGGGCGTTCACAATGAGCAGTTCTTC.

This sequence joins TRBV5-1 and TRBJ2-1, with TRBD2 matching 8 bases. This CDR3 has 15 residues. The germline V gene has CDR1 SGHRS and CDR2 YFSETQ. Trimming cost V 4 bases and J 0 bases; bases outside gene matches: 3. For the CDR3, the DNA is TGCGCCAGCAGCCTTACTAGCGGCTCCTACAATGAGCAGTTCTTC. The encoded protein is CASSLTSGSYNEQFF.

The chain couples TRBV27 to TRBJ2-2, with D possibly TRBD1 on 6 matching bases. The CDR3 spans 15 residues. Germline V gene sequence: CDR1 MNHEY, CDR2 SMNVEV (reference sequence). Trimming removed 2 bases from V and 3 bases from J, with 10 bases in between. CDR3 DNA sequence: TGTGCCAGCAGTTTACAGGGGCCATACACCGGGGAGCTGTTTTTT. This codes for CASSLQGPYTGELFF.

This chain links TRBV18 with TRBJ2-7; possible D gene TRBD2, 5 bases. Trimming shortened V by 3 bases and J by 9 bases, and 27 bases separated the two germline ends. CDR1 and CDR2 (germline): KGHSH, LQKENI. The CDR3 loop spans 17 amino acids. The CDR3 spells CASSPPPLRGRGERQYF. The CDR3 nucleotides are TGTGCCAGCTCACCTCCCCCCCTTCGAGGGAGAGGTGAGCGGCAGTACTTC.

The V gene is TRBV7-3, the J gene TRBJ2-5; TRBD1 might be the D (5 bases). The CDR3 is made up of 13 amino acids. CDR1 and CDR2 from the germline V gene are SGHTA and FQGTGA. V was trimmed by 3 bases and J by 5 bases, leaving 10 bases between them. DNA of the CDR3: TGTGCCAGCAGCTTGCAGGGTTTGGAGACCCAGTACTTC. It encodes CASSLQGLETQYF.